This T cell receptor (beta chain) was captured in a study of shared clonotypes between healthy human individuals. On this clone: The antigen remains undetermined.

Regarding the study as a whole: Clonotype sharing levels among donors were expected to vary with sequencing depth.

Every subset had its genomic DNA shared out evenly among several immunoSEQ plates. Repertoires were generated with immunoSEQ multiplex PCR, while TCRdb's copy carries only in-frame clones and drops some. This sample has roughly 1,500,000 clones, with under 99% found just once. This TCR was sampled from a man under 40 in good health. Sequenced material: naive CD4+ T cells sorted from blood. Subset here: CD45RA+ positively selected.

The CDR3 loop is CASSLEAGVQPQHF. The CDR3 DNA is TGTGCCAGCAGCTTAGAGGCAGGGGTGCAGCCCCAGCATTTT. J is TRBJ1-5 and V is TRBV7-7; TRBD1 might be the D (6 bases). Germline loops: CDR1 SSHAT, CDR2 FNYEAQ (reference sequence). Trimming cost V 1 base and J 7 bases, with 11 bases left between them. This CDR3 is built from 14 residues.